The rows below give T cell receptor beta chains drawn from one sample of a study of cytomegalovirus exposure and HLA in healthy donors. Libraries were prepared by immunoSEQ multiplex PCR; TCRdb keeps only in-frame clonotypes and omits some of them. The sample's table shows tens of thousands of clones. The sample was PBMCs. The receptor source for this set is a female donor in good health and CMV-seropositive. Each CDR3 is given with its conserved first and last residue. Fields, in order: D gene, V gene, J gene, CDR3 protein, CDR3 DNA. D genes are given only for firm matches.

NA,TRBV6-5,TRBJ2-5,CATSDSQETQYF,TGTGCCACTTCGGACAGCCAAGAGACCCAGTACTTC
TRBD2,TRBV4-2,TRBJ2-7,CASKTSGEMGEQYF,TGTGCCAGCAAGACTAGCGGAGAGATGGGCGAGCAGTACTTC
TRBD2,TRBV18,TRBJ2-5,CASSPSGGQETQYF,TGTGCCAGCTCACCCAGCGGGGGGCAAGAGACCCAGTACTTC
NA,TRBV10-3,TRBJ1-1,CAIREGGGTEAFF,TGTGCCATCAGGGAGGGCGGCGGCACTGAAGCTTTCTTT
NA,TRBV4-1,TRBJ2-7,CASSPYHFAAYEQYF,TGCGCCAGCAGCCCTTATCACTTCGCGGCCTACGAGCAGTACTTC
TRBD2,TRBV10-2,TRBJ2-3,CASSEIGGGPPDTQYF,TGCGCCAGCAGTGAAATTGGGGGAGGGCCGCCAGATACGCAGTATTTT
NA,TRBV6-5,TRBJ1-5,CASSYSRGQPQHF,TGTGCCAGCAGTTACTCGCGGGGTCAGCCCCAGCATTTT
TRBD1,TRBV28,TRBJ2-7,CASSLGQGFYEQYF,TGTGCCAGCAGTTTGGGACAGGGATTCTACGAGCAGTACTTC
NA,TRBV2,TRBJ1-1,CASTMTGNTEAFF,TGTGCCAGCACCATGACGGGGAACACTGAAGCTTTCTTT
NA,TRBV5-4,TRBJ1-2,CASSLGQGTHYGYTF,TGTGCCAGCAGCTTGGGGCAGGGGACGCACTATGGCTACACCTTC
NA,TRBV18,TRBJ2-7,CASSPTTDVNEQYF,TGTGCCAGCTCACCTACGACAGACGTCAACGAGCAGTACTTC
NA,TRBV9,TRBJ2-3,CASSVAPGRGPDTQYF,TGTGCCAGCAGCGTAGCCCCGGGGCGGGGGCCAGATACGCAGTATTTT
TRBD2,TRBV30,TRBJ2-5,CAWSLVAGATNGGETQYF,TGTGCCTGGAGTCTGGTAGCGGGGGCTACAAACGGAGGGGAGACCCAGTACTTC
NA,TRBV7-9,TRBJ1-2,CASSIPTGLLAGGYTF,TGTGCCAGCAGCATACCGACAGGCTTACTAGCGGGCGGCTACACCTTC